The sequence of this T cell receptor (beta chain) was determined in a study of cytomegalovirus exposure and HLA in healthy donors. Study in general: Early on, a data release was issued that held 85 million to 95 million unique TCRs from HLA-typed donors.

The primer mix had 60 Vbeta and 13 Jbeta primers. The assay was immunoSEQ multiplex PCR, and TCRdb's table has in-frame clones only and misses some. In the table there are approximately 150,000 clones, 55% to 70% of which are singletons. The germline gives CDR1 SNHLY, CDR2 FYNNEI. The CDR3 runs to 15 residues. The V and J ends lost 2 bases and 0 bases respectively, with 10 bases between them. To note about this clone: Its antigen is still unknown.

General observations from the study: Analyzed later, association rates of TCRs varied across HLA loci, with DRB1 most and HLA-C fewest. In a later analysis, CMV-associated beta chains were mostly HLA-associated, it appeared.

The material sequenced was PBMCs. The chain couples TRBV2 to TRBJ1-1, with D hard to call. This clonotype originated in a middle-aged woman in good health and CMV-seropositive. The CDR3 DNA sequence: TGTGCCAGCAGTGAAAGTGGCAGGTTGAACACTGAAGCTTTCTTT. Protein: CASSESGRLNTEAFF.